A selection of T cell receptor beta chains follows, all from one sample in a study of cytotoxic CD8 clonotypes in ibrutinib-treated CLL. Using immunoSEQ multiplex PCR, the repertoire was profiled, and TCRdb retains in-frame clones only, with some absent. The data hold 130,000 to 150,000 clones, with 79% observed a single time. The sample in question was PBMCs, obtained after 12 months of ibrutinib treatment. All receptors come from a human donor with chronic lymphocytic leukemia. Each CDR3 is given with its conserved first and last residue. D genes are given only for firm matches. Some rows have no size entry. The others give once, few or many, or a class for an expanded clone.

TRBV6-1,NA,TRBJ2-2,TRBD2,TGTGCCAGCAGTTCGAGGGAGGGCGACGGGGAGCTGTTTTTT,CASSSREGDGELFF
TRBV5-1,NA,TRBJ2-2,TRBD2,TGCGCCAGCACAGTCGGTAGCGGGATAACCGGGGAGCTGTTTTTT,CASTVGSGITGELFF
TRBV29-1,NA,TRBJ1-5,NA,TGCAGCGTTGGTCAGAGCAATCAGCCCCAGCATTTT,CSVGQSNQPQHF
TRBV5-4,NA,TRBJ1-2,NA,TGTGCCAGCAGCTCGGGGGGCCAAATCTACTATGGCTACACCTTC,CASSSGGQIYYGYTF
TRBV7-7,once,TRBJ2-1,TRBD2,TGTGCCAGCAGCTTACGTCTAGCGGGAGGTGGAAATGAGCAGTTCTTC,CASSLRLAGGGNEQFF
TRBV4-3,NA,TRBJ2-3,TRBD2,TGCGCCAGCAGCCAACTAGCGGGAGGGAGGACAGATACGCAGTATTTT,CASSQLAGGRTDTQYF
TRBV7-2,NA,TRBJ1-1,TRBD1,TGTGCCAGCAGCCTGGACAGGGGTTGGGGCACTGAAGCTTTCTTT,CASSLDRGWGTEAFF
TRBV29-1,once,TRBJ2-7,TRBD1,TGCAGCGTCCAACTTGGGGGACAGGGGGCATCGTACGAGCAGTACTTC,CSVQLGGQGASYEQYF
TRBV6-1,NA,TRBJ2-5,TRBD1,TGTGCCAGCAGTGACCCCGGGACAGGGCCACGGGGTTATCTAGAGACCCAGTACTTC,CASSDPGTGPRGYLETQYF
TRBV30,NA,TRBJ2-3,NA,TGTGCCTGGAGTGTACACGGGGCCCTAGATACGCAGTATTTT,CAWSVHGALDTQYF
TRBV7-9,few,TRBJ1-1,NA,TGTGCCAGCAGCGCGGGGGACGGGGCCACTGAAGCTTTCTTT,CASSAGDGATEAFF
TRBV2,NA,TRBJ2-7,NA,TGTGCCAGCAGTGAAGAAGGGGAGCAGTACTTC,CASSEEGEQYF
TRBV10-3,NA,TRBJ2-7,NA,TGTGCCATCACTACCGGCGGACAGACCTACGAGCAGTACTTC,CAITTGGQTYEQYF
TRBV21-1,NA,TRBJ2-3,NA,TGTGCCAGGGCCGTAGGTGGGGCGGACACAGATACGCAGTATTTT,CARAVGGADTDTQYF
TRBV14,few,TRBJ1-1,NA,TGTGCCAGCAGCCAAGAGTTGGGACGGTACACTGAAGCTTTCTTT,CASSQELGRYTEAFF
TRBV29-1,once,TRBJ1-1,TRBD1,TGCAGCGTGGGACAGACCAACACTGAAGCTTTCTTT,CSVGQTNTEAFF
TRBV4-2,NA,TRBJ2-3,NA,TGTGCCAGCAGCCAATCCGCTAGCGCAGATACGCAGTATTTT,CASSQSASADTQYF
TRBV9,NA,TRBJ2-2,NA,TGTGCCAGCAGCGTAGCGAGGGGGGCAAGACAATCCGGGGAGCTGTTTTTT,CASSVARGARQSGELFF
TRBV19,NA,TRBJ1-2,TRBD1,TGTGCCTGTAGCGGGACAGGGAGTAACTATGGCTACACCTTC,CACSGTGSNYGYTF
TRBV5-6,NA,TRBJ1-1,NA,TGTGCCAGCAGCTTTATGACGAACACTGAAGCTTTCTTT,CASSFMTNTEAFF
TRBV30,NA,TRBJ1-3,TRBD1,TGTGCCTGGAGGATGGACAGGTCTGGAAACACCATATATTTT,CAWRMDRSGNTIYF
TRBV21-1,NA,TRBJ1-5,NA,TGTGCCAGCAGGGCTGGACAGGGGAGGATAATTCGCAATCAGCCCCAGCATTTT,CASRAGQGRIIRNQPQHF
TRBV5-4,NA,TRBJ2-5,NA,TGTGCCAGCAGCTTTCAAGAGACCCAGTACTTC,CASSFQETQYF
TRBV27,NA,TRBJ2-7,TRBD2,TGTGCCAGCAGGGGGATCCGGGAGGAATACGAGCAGTACTTC,CASRGIREEYEQYF